The 6 T cell receptor beta chains in this list originate from one sample, sequenced in a study of blood T cell repertoires in COVID-19. Clones were sequenced by immunoSEQ multiplex PCR, and TCRdb holds only the in-frame ones, with some missing. The table lists 200,000 to 300,000 clones, 86% of them singletons. Specimen: PBMCs or T cells enriched from blood (not recorded which). The receptors originated from a man aged 40-49 years who had recovered from COVID-19.

This rearrangement joins TRBV10-2 to TRBJ1-3, with D unresolved. V dropped 4 bases and J dropped 2 bases, with 9 bases sitting between them. The germline gives CDR1 WSHSY, CDR2 SAAADI. The CDR3 is 14 residues long. CDR3 in amino acids: CASSGSLAGNTIYF. The CDR3 DNA reads TGCGCCAGCAGTGGGTCCCTTGCTGGAAACACCATATATTTT.

V gene TRBV19 combines with J gene TRBJ2-5; TRBD1 is a possible D gene (5 bases). Trimming left V 1 base short and J 2 bases short, with 11 bases between. Germline V gives CDR1 LNHDA, CDR2 SQIVND (reference sequence). The CDR3 extends over 15 amino acids. The CDR3 sequence: CASSIVSRQQETQYF. The CDR3 coding sequence is TGTGCCAGTAGTATAGTGTCAAGACAGCAAGAGACCCAGTACTTC.

The V and J genes are TRBV28 and TRBJ2-5; 10 bases are a match to TRBD2. V dropped 5 bases and J dropped 2; count of bases not matched to a gene: 11. This CDR3 is built from 17 residues. The germline V gene has CDR1 MDHEN and CDR2 SYDVKM. For the CDR3, the DNA is TGTGCCAGCAGTCCCCCTAGCGGGAGTGGGGCACAAGAGACCCAGTACTTC. It codes for CASSPPSGSGAQETQYF.

The CDR3 DNA follows: TGTGCCACCAGCATCGCACTAGCGGGGGGCGGGGTCCAAGAGACCCAGTACTTC. Protein sequence: CATSIALAGGGVQETQYF. The J gene is TRBJ2-5, the V gene TRBV15, with 12 nucleotides matching TRBD2. J gave up 1 base and V 4 bases, and 10 bases lay outside the gene matches. The CDR3 length is 18 residues. CDR1 and CDR2 from the germline V gene are LNHNV and YYDKDF (reference sequence). The full variable domain, rest sourced from reference TRBV15 and TRBJ2-5, is DAMVIQNPRYQVTQFGKPVTLSCSQTLNHNVMYWYQQKSSQAPKLLFHYYDKDFNNEADTPDNFQSRRPNTSFCFLDIRSPGLGDTAMYLCATSIALAGGGVQETQYFGPGTRLLVL.

This chain connects TRBV27 to TRBJ1-1; D is undetermined. V lost 6 bases to trimming and J lost 4 bases, with 18 bases between them. Germline V lookup: CDR1 MNHEY, CDR2 SMNVEV (reference sequence). This CDR3 contains 15 residues. DNA of the CDR3: TGTGCCAGCAGCCGGAGGCCGGGTCAGAGCACTGAAGCTTTCTTT. This encodes CASSRRPGQSTEAFF.

The chain recombines TRBV5-5 with TRBJ2-7; TRBD2 matches 8 bases. V lost 5 bases and J lost 1; bases outside the gene matches: 8. Germline-derived CDR1 and CDR2 are SGHKS and YYEKEE (reference sequence). The length of the CDR3 is 15 residues. Here the CDR3 DNA reads TGTGCCAGCAGGTCCACTAGCGGCCTGTCCTACGAGCAGTACTTC. Encoded protein: CASRSTSGLSYEQYF.